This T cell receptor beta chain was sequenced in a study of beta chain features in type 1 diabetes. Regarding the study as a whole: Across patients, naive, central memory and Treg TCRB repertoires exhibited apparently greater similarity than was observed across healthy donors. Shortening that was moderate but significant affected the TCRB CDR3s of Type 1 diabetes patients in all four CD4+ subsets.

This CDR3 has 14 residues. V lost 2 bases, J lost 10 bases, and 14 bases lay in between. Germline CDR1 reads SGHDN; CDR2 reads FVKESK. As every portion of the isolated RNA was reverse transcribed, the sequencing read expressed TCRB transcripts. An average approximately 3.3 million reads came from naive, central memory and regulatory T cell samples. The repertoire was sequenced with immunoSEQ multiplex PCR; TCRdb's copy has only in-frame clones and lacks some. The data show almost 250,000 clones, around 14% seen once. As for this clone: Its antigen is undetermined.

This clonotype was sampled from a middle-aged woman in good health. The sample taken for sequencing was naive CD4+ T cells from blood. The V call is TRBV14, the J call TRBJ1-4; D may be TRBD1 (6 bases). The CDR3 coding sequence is TGTGCCAGCAGCCAAACCTTACAGGGTGCAAAACTGTTTTTT. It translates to CASSQTLQGAKLFF.